The next 31 T cell receptor beta chains were all read from a single sample in a study of response to subunit inactivated influenza vaccine. TCRdb independently ran MiXCR on the RT-PCR reads; one entry per CDR3 protein. This table has 530,000 or so distinct CDR3 sequences, 25% appearing once. Sequencing was performed on CD4+ T cells sorted from PBMCs, taken 4 to 6 days after vaccination. These receptors were obtained from a man aged 50 or older who received an inactivated influenza vaccine.

The J gene is TRBJ2-7, the V gene TRBV7-2; a possible D gene is TRBD2 (7 bases). The V gene's germline CDR1 is SGHTA and CDR2 FQGNSA. This CDR3 is 14 amino acids long. Trimming shortened V by 9 bases and J by 7 bases, and 22 bases separated the two germline ends. The CDR3 bases are TGTGCCAGTGGCGGCGGGGGCCCGCCGTATGAGCAGTACTTC. As protein: CASGGGGPPYEQYF. Filled out from reference TRBV7-2 and TRBJ2-7, the complete variable domain reads GAGVSQSPSNKVTEKGKDVELRCDPISGHTALYWYRQSLGQGLEFLIYFQGNSAPDKSGLPSDRFSAERTGGSVSTLTIQRTQQEDSAVYLCASGGGGPPYEQYFGPGTRLTVT.

This clonotype was picked up a small number of times. The chain employs TRBV7-9 and TRBJ2-2; weak D call: TRBD2 (6 bases). Trimming shortened V by 1 base and J by 5 bases, and 17 bases separated the two germline ends. The CDR3 runs 17 residues. Germline CDR1 SEHNR, CDR2 FQNEAQ (reference sequence). CDR3 in amino acids: CASSLDQTLLATGELFF. The CDR3 DNA follows: TGTGCCAGCAGCTTAGACCAGACCCTTCTAGCGACCGGGGAGCTGTTTTTT. Together with reference TRBV7-9 and TRBJ2-2, the CDR3 gives the full variable domain: DTGVSQNPRHKITKRGQNVTFRCDPISEHNRLYWYRQTLGQGPEFLTYFQNEAQLEKSRLLSDRFSAERPKGSFSTLEIQRTEQGDSAMYLCASSLDQTLLATGELFFGEGSRLTVL.

This chain connects TRBV20-1 to TRBJ2-3; D could derive from TRBD1 or TRBD2 (5 bases each). This CDR3 region has 12 residues. Germline CDR1 reads DFQATT; CDR2 reads SNEGSKA (reference sequence). The V end was cut by 6 bases, the J end by 4 bases, with 11 bases between. CDR3 in amino acids: CSATGTADTQYF. In DNA, the CDR3 is TGCAGTGCAACCGGGACGGCAGATACGCAGTATTTT.

The chain uses TRBV20-1 and TRBJ2-1; TRBD2 matches at 7 bases. The CDR3 has 13 amino acids. Germline loops: CDR1 DFQATT, CDR2 SNEGSKA (reference sequence). The J segment lost 4 bases and the V segment lost 3 bases, leaving 3 bases of the junction unmatched. The CDR3 loop is CSARGGRYNEQFF. CDR3 sequence (DNA): TGCAGTGCTAGGGGGGGGAGGTACAATGAGCAGTTCTTC.

This sequence joins TRBV4-3 and TRBJ2-2; D gene uncertain. The CDR3 runs 16 residues. CDR1 LGHNA and CDR2 YSLEER come from the germline V gene. V shed 1 base and J shed 1 base, with 10 bases lying between them. Here the CDR3 reads CASSQGLPGNTGELFF. CDR3 coding DNA: TGCGCCAGCAGCCAAGGTTTACCGGGGAACACCGGGGAGCTGTTTTTT.

This chain joins TRBV18 and TRBJ2-1; D call uncertain. This CDR3 is built from 14 residues. Deletions cut 0 bases from V and 8 bases from J, with 11 bases between. Germline V gene sequence: CDR1 KGHSH, CDR2 LQKENI. CDR3 sequence reads: CASSPPSRIHEQFF. CDR3 coding DNA: TGTGCCAGCTCACCACCTTCCAGAATACATGAGCAGTTCTTC.

The V call is TRBV6-1, the J call TRBJ1-5, with 11 bases aligning to TRBD1. This CDR3 is 13 amino acids long. CDR1 and CDR2 (germline): MNHNS, SASEGT. The V and J ends lost 6 bases and 6 bases, in that order; junction bases with no gene match: 1. CDR3 region: CASRGQGGQPQHF. CDR3 nucleotide sequence: TGTGCCAGCAGGGGACAGGGGGGTCAGCCCCAGCATTTT.

The J gene is TRBJ2-1, the V gene TRBV29-1; 10 positions match TRBD2. Trimming cost V 7 bases and J 3 bases; bases outside gene matches: 6. Germline V gives CDR1 SQVTM, CDR2 ANQGSEA. The CDR3 consists of 14 residues. CDR3: CSAGGTSVYNEQFF. The DNA of the CDR3 is TGCAGCGCCGGGGGGACTAGCGTCTACAATGAGCAGTTCTTC.

This clonotype was seen a handful of times. V usage is TRBV5-1 and J usage is TRBJ1-6; D remains ambiguous. Germline CDR1 reads SGHRS; CDR2 reads YFSETQ. Trimming removed 6 bases from V and 13 bases from J, with 17 bases in between. The CDR3 totals 13 residues. The CDR3 is CASTRENGSPLHF. DNA for the CDR3: TGCGCCAGCACCCGAGAGAACGGCTCTCCCCTCCACTTT.

V usage is TRBV7-9 and J usage is TRBJ2-3; D perhaps matches TRBD1 (5 bases). Germline lookup yields CDR1 SEHNR and CDR2 FQNEAQ (reference sequence). The CDR3 loop spans 12 amino acids. The ends were cut back, 6 bases at V and 6 bases at J, with 10 bases in the middle. The CDR3 DNA sequence: TGTGCCAGCAGTTTGACAGTGGATACGCAGTATTTT. Translating it yields CASSLTVDTQYF.

This clonotype has just one count. The V call is TRBV15, the J call TRBJ2-7; TRBD2 agrees at 7 bases. The CDR3 runs 17 residues. The trim removed 4 bases at V and 2 bases at J, leaving 14 bases unmatched. Germline V gene sequence: CDR1 LNHNV, CDR2 YYDKDF (reference sequence). CDR3 DNA: TGTGCCACCAGCAAGAACAGCCGGGACTACAAAGCCTACGAGCAGTACTTC. Amino acids: CATSKNSRDYKAYEQYF.

The gene calls are TRBV4-3 and TRBJ1-6; 7 bases fit TRBD1. The CDR3 runs to 15 residues. Germline trimming cut 2 bases from V and 6 bases from J; bases unmatched to any gene: 4. Germline loops: CDR1 LGHNA, CDR2 YSLEER. The CDR3 DNA reads as TGCGCCAGCAGCCAAATCGCAGGGGGTAATTCACCCCTCCACTTT. This codes for CASSQIAGGNSPLHF.

This clonotype has just a few counts. The chain carries TRBV5-1 and TRBJ1-6, with TRBD1 matching 8 bases. Germline CDR1 reads SGHRS; CDR2 reads YFSETQ. J lost 10 bases, V lost 0 bases, and 6 bases had no gene match. The CDR3 runs to 15 residues. The CDR3 DNA sequence: TGCGCCAGCAGCTTGGACGGGGACAGGACCTCACCCCTCCACTTT. Translation: CASSLDGDRTSPLHF. Combining the CDR3 with reference TRBV5-1 and TRBJ1-6 gives the whole variable domain KAGVTQTPRYLIKTRGQQVTLSCSPISGHRSVSWYQQTPGQGLQFLFEYFSETQRNKGNFPGRFSGRQFSNSRSEMNVSTLELGDSALYLCASSLDGDRTSPLHFGNGTRLTVT.

The chain carries TRBV11-2 and TRBJ2-6; D is unresolved. V was shortened by 2 bases and J by 1 base, with 21 bases between the two germline ends. Germline V gene data show CDR1 as SGHAT and CDR2 as FQNNGV. The CDR3 is 20 amino acids. CDR3 DNA: TGTGCCAGCAGCTTACCTCTCCGGGCGTCCCTTCTTTCTGGGGCCAACGTCCTGACTTTC. This sequence encodes CASSLPLRASLLSGANVLTF.

The chain recombines TRBV5-4 with TRBJ1-4; 7 bases are shared with TRBD1. V lost 2 bases and J lost 0; bases outside the gene matches: 7. The germline V gene encodes CDR1 SGHNT and CDR2 YYREEE (reference sequence). The CDR3 is 17 amino acids. In DNA form, the CDR3 reads TGTGCCAGCAGCTTCGGGACAGCAAGCCCAACTAATGAAAAACTGTTTTTT. Protein: CASSFGTASPTNEKLFF.

This rearrangement joins TRBV5-1 to TRBJ2-5, with TRBD2 identical over 7 bases. CDR1 is SGHRS, CDR2 YFSETQ, per germline. The CDR3 has 14 amino acids. V shed 4 bases, J shed 1 base, and the junction held 4 bases outside the gene matches. The CDR3 nucleotides are TGCGCCAGCAGCCCGACTAGCAGCCAAGAGACCCAGTACTTC. It encodes CASSPTSSQETQYF. The full variable domain, in which reference TRBV5-1 and TRBJ2-5 provide the parts outside the CDR3, is KAGVTQTPRYLIKTRGQQVTLSCSPISGHRSVSWYQQTPGQGLQFLFEYFSETQRNKGNFPGRFSGRQFSNSRSEMNVSTLELGDSALYLCASSPTSSQETQYFGPGTRLLVL.

This sequence joins TRBV29-1 and TRBJ2-6; no reliable D call. The germline V gene has CDR1 SQVTM and CDR2 ANQGSEA. The CDR3 extends over 15 amino acids. Trimming took off 4 bases at V and 0 bases at J, with 10 bases between the two ends. CDR3 coding DNA: TGCAGCGTTGTATTAGGTGCCTCTGGGGCCAACGTCCTGACTTTC. Protein: CSVVLGASGANVLTF.

This clonotype occurred once. CDR3 in amino acids: CAWSGRNMNTEAFF. Written as DNA, the CDR3 is TGTGCCTGGAGTGGGCGGAACATGAACACTGAAGCTTTCTTT. The chain uses TRBV30 and TRBJ1-1; the D is unclear. Trimming took 1 base from V and 0 from J, leaving 9 bases between them. Per the germline V gene, CDR1 is GTSNPN and CDR2 is SVGIG (reference sequence). The CDR3 is made up of 14 amino acids.

This clonotype was observed a handful of times. The chain links TRBV5-4 to TRBJ1-1; D gene ambiguous. Germline V CDR1 and CDR2: SGHNT, YYREEE (reference sequence). Trimming took off 2 bases at V and 6 bases at J, with 11 bases between the two ends. The CDR3 length is 13 residues. CDR3 in DNA: TGTGCCAGCAGCTTAGCCGGTAGGGCTGAAGCTTTCTTT. Translated, it gives CASSLAGRAEAFF.

CDR3: CASSLVGSSVNIQYF. The CDR3 bases are TGTGCCAGCAGCTTAGTGGGTTCTAGCGTTAACATTCAGTACTTC. The chain couples TRBV7-8 to TRBJ2-4, with a tentative D call TRBD2 (6 bases). V lost 1 base, J lost 7 bases, and 14 bases lay in between. From germline, CDR1 is SGHVS and CDR2 FQNEAQ. The CDR3 spans 15 residues.

This clonotype was counted only a few times. The chain employs TRBV24-1 and TRBJ2-1; TRBD1 matches 7 bases. J was trimmed by 6 bases and V by 4 bases; bases with no gene match: 14. The germline V gene encodes CDR1 KGHDR and CDR2 SFDVKD. The CDR3 sequence is 17 residues long. The CDR3: CATSDLGLQGKGNEQFF. The CDR3 DNA reads TGTGCCACCAGTGACCTGGGCTTACAGGGGAAAGGCAATGAGCAGTTCTTC.

This clonotype has more than one count but fewer than ten. The chain has TRBV7-2 and TRBJ1-1, with a weak D call TRBD1 (5 bases). This CDR3 has 13 residues. The germline CDR1 and CDR2 sequences are SGHTA and FQGNSA. Trimming took off 2 bases at V and 8 bases at J, with 12 bases between the two ends. The CDR3, as DNA: TGTGCCAGCAGCTTAAGTAGGGGATCGGAAGCTTTCTTT. This sequence encodes CASSLSRGSEAFF. The full variable domain, completed using reference TRBV7-2 and TRBJ1-1, is GAGVSQSPSNKVTEKGKDVELRCDPISGHTALYWYRQSLGQGLEFLIYFQGNSAPDKSGLPSDRFSAERTGGSVSTLTIQRTQQEDSAVYLCASSLSRGSEAFFGQGTRLTVV.

This clonotype occurred a few times. J is TRBJ2-5 and V is TRBV5-1; D gene ambiguous. Trimming stripped 0 bases from V and 4 bases from J, with 10 bases between. The CDR3 extends over 14 amino acids. The V gene's germline CDR1 is SGHRS and CDR2 YFSETQ. The CDR3 is CASSLAGPRETQYF. The CDR3, as DNA: TGCGCCAGCAGCTTGGCCGGGCCAAGAGAGACCCAGTACTTC.

The rearrangement uses TRBV10-3 and TRBJ1-2; D perhaps matches TRBD1 (6 bases). This CDR3 contains 13 residues. CDR1 is ENHRY, CDR2 SYGVKD, per germline. Trimming removed 3 bases at V and 8 bases at J, with 13 bases between. The CDR3 bases are TGTGCCATCAGTGACTTGGACAGAAACGGCTACACCTTC. It yields the protein CAISDLDRNGYTF.

The CDR3 sequence is CASSGGLAGGPYNEQFF. The CDR3 region has the DNA TGCGCCAGCAGCGGGGGACTAGCGGGGGGCCCCTACAATGAGCAGTTCTTC. The V call is TRBV5-1, the J call TRBJ2-1, with 15 bases aligning to TRBD2. Germline V CDR1 and CDR2: SGHRS, YFSETQ. V trimming: 4 bases; J trimming: 2 bases; junction bases outside the gene matches: 4. CDR3 length: 17 amino acids. The complete variable domain, with remaining parts taken from reference TRBV5-1 and TRBJ2-1, reads KAGVTQTPRYLIKTRGQQVTLSCSPISGHRSVSWYQQTPGQGLQFLFEYFSETQRNKGNFPGRFSGRQFSNSRSEMNVSTLELGDSALYLCASSGGLAGGPYNEQFFGPGTRLTVL.

The chain uses TRBV6-5 and TRBJ1-1; D is possibly TRBD1 (6 bases). V gave up 0 bases and J gave up 3 bases, with 17 bases separating them. The CDR3 contains 17 residues. From germline, CDR1 is MNHEY and CDR2 SVGAGI. The CDR3 DNA reads as TGTGCCAGCAGTTACTCTCGGTTGGGGGCGAAGGACACTGAAGCTTTCTTT. Amino acid sequence: CASSYSRLGAKDTEAFF.

V and J are TRBV12-3 or TRBV12-4 and TRBJ2-1, with TRBD2 matching over 11 bases. V shed 5 bases, J shed 6 bases, and the junction held 6 bases outside the gene matches. This CDR3 is built from 15 residues. This chain's CDR3 is CASSRLAGRLNEQFF. Written as DNA, the CDR3 is TGTGCCAGCAGTAGACTAGCGGGACGCCTCAATGAGCAGTTCTTC.

This sequence joins TRBV2 and TRBJ2-1; D gene uncertain. V lost 4 bases and J lost 6, with 10 bases in between. Germline lookup yields CDR1 SNHLY and CDR2 FYNNEI. There are 13 residues in the CDR3. CDR3 sequence: CASSVFDSNEQFF. In DNA form, the CDR3 reads TGTGCCAGCAGTGTGTTTGATTCCAATGAGCAGTTCTTC.

As DNA, the CDR3 is TGTGCCAGCAGTGAAGGCAAGAACACCTACAATGAGCAGTTCTTC. Translated: CASSEGKNTYNEQFF. This chain joins TRBV2 and TRBJ2-1; D is uncertain. Trimming pared 1 base from V and 2 bases from J, leaving 9 bases between. This CDR3 has 15 amino acids. Per the germline V gene, CDR1 is SNHLY and CDR2 is FYNNEI.

There are many counts of this clonotype. This chain links TRBV5-1 with TRBJ2-7, with D perhaps TRBD1 (6 bases). The germline V and J ends were trimmed by 0 bases and 4 bases, with 11 bases remaining between them. The V gene's germline CDR1 is SGHRS and CDR2 YFSETQ. This CDR3 contains 14 residues. The CDR3, as DNA: TGCGCCAGCAGCTTGGGGCCGACAGGATACGAGCAGTACTTC. It specifies CASSLGPTGYEQYF. The variable domain in full, with the rest retrieved from reference TRBV5-1 and TRBJ2-7, is KAGVTQTPRYLIKTRGQQVTLSCSPISGHRSVSWYQQTPGQGLQFLFEYFSETQRNKGNFPGRFSGRQFSNSRSEMNVSTLELGDSALYLCASSLGPTGYEQYFGPGTRLTVT.

The chain employs TRBV20-1 and TRBJ1-4; possibly TRBD1 for D (6 bases). Trimming took off 4 bases at V and 4 bases at J, with 10 bases between the two ends. Germline CDR1 and CDR2: DFQATT and SNEGSKA (reference sequence). The CDR3 sequence is 13 residues long. The CDR3 region is CSAKQGVNEKLFF. In nucleotides, the CDR3 is TGCAGTGCTAAACAGGGAGTTAATGAAAAACTGTTTTTT.